One and the same sample provided the 29 T cell receptor beta chains below, sequenced in a study of shared clonotypes between healthy human individuals. Sequenced by immunoSEQ multiplex PCR; TCRdb stores in-frame clones only, minus some. This sample yields roughly 2.5 million clones, of which around nine tenths are seen a single time; over 0.12% belongs to the top ten. The sequenced sample was naive CD4+ T cells sorted from blood. Subset meaning: CD45RA+ positively selected. Receptor source: a man aged 18 to 29 in good health.

The chain has TRBV28 and TRBJ1-5; D remains unclear. The CDR3 is made up of 17 amino acids. Trimming removed 11 bases from V and 0 bases from J, with 23 bases in between. Germline V gene data show CDR1 as MDHEN and CDR2 as SYDVKM. The CDR3 DNA follows: TGTGCCGGACCGGGCCCTTCATTACTCTATAGCAATCAGCCCCAGCATTTT. Translation gives CAGPGPSLLYSNQPQHF.

The chain carries TRBV5-1 and TRBJ1-2, with D unresolved. The CDR3 is 12 amino acids. The germline CDR1 and CDR2 sequences are SGHRS and YFSETQ. V lost 2 bases, J lost 6 bases, and 8 bases lay in between. The CDR3 protein is CASSFNFDGYTF. The DNA of the CDR3 is TGCGCCAGCAGCTTTAATTTCGATGGCTACACCTTC.

Only a few counts were recorded for this clone. This chain links TRBV27 with TRBJ1-1; no firm D call. The V gene's germline CDR1 is MNHEY and CDR2 SMNVEV (reference sequence). The CDR3 runs 12 residues. The V end lost 9 bases, the J end lost 2 bases, and 10 bases lay between the germline ends. The CDR3, as DNA: TGTGCCAGTTGGCAGGCAAACACTGAAGCTTTCTTT. It yields the protein CASWQANTEAFF.

The rearrangement joins TRBV4-3 to TRBJ2-5; D is unclear. The CDR3 has 15 residues. V lost 1 base to trimming and J lost 5 bases, with 14 bases between them. Germline V gene lookup returns CDR1 LGHNA and CDR2 YSLEER. The CDR3 DNA reads TGCGCCAGCAGCCAAGGAGTCTACGAAGGGGAGACCCAGTACTTC. Translating gives CASSQGVYEGETQYF.

The rearrangement uses TRBV5-1 and TRBJ2-7; either TRBD1 or TRBD2 may supply D (5 bases each). CDR3 size: 17 residues. Germline V gene data show CDR1 as SGHRS and CDR2 as YFSETQ. The V end was cut by 4 bases, the J end by 0 bases, with 20 bases between. CDR3 DNA: TGCGCCAGCAGCCGAATCCCCTGGGGGTCCAGCTCCTACGAGCAGTACTTC. Amino acids: CASSRIPWGSSSYEQYF.

The J gene is TRBJ2-2, the V gene TRBV29-1; maybe TRBD2 (5 bases). The germline V gene has CDR1 SQVTM and CDR2 ANQGSEA. The CDR3 length is 14 residues. The V end was cut by 6 bases, the J end by 7 bases, with 18 bases between. DNA of the CDR3: TGCAGCGTCCGCGCCCAGTCGGCGGGCGGGGAGCTGTTTTTT. As protein: CSVRAQSAGGELFF.

This rearrangement joins TRBV10-2 to TRBJ1-2, with D tentatively TRBD1 (5 bases). Trimming pared 0 bases from V and 3 bases from J, leaving 8 bases between. The CDR3 totals 14 residues. Germline V gene lookup returns CDR1 WSHSY and CDR2 SAAADI. CDR3 nucleotide sequence: TGCGCCAGCAGTGAGTCAGCCAGGGACTATGGCTACACCTTC. Translating it yields CASSESARDYGYTF.

The chain is built from TRBV4-3 and TRBJ1-2; 9 bases map to TRBD1. The J segment lost 0 bases and the V segment lost 3 bases, leaving 11 bases of the junction unmatched. CDR3 length: 18 residues. The germline gives CDR1 LGHNA, CDR2 YSLEER. CDR3 nucleotide sequence: TGCGCCAGCAGCCACAGTCCCGGGACAGGGATCACTAACTATGGCTACACCTTC. The encoded protein is CASSHSPGTGITNYGYTF.

The chain couples TRBV5-1 to TRBJ1-1; TRBD1 agrees at 9 bases. V lost 3 bases and J lost 6; bases outside the gene matches: 6. The CDR3 length is 14 residues. Germline values: CDR1 SGHRS, CDR2 YFSETQ. CDR3 amino acids: CASSSRTGDPEAFF. In DNA form, the CDR3 reads TGCGCCAGCAGCTCCCGGACAGGGGACCCTGAAGCTTTCTTT.

V is TRBV6-6 and J is TRBJ2-7; maybe TRBD2 (5 bases). CDR1 and CDR2 from the germline V gene are MNHNY and SVGAGI (reference sequence). Deletions cut 8 bases from V and 5 bases from J, with 13 bases between. The CDR3 is 12 amino acids. This CDR3 reads CASGRDSDEQYF. The CDR3 coding sequence is TGTGCCAGCGGGAGAGACTCTGACGAGCAGTACTTC.

V and J are TRBV9 and TRBJ1-6; perhaps TRBD1 as D (5 bases). The length of the CDR3 is 15 residues. Trimming took 0 bases from V and 5 from J, leaving 9 bases between them. The germline V gene encodes CDR1 SGDLS and CDR2 YYNGEE. CDR3 in DNA: TGTGCCAGCAGCGTAGGCGGAGGGGATAATTCACCCCTCCACTTT. The encoded protein is CASSVGGGDNSPLHF.

The V call is TRBV27, the J call TRBJ1-5; TRBD1 is a possible D gene (6 bases). The V end was cut by 3 bases, the J end by 6 bases, with 12 bases between. From germline, CDR1 is MNHEY and CDR2 SMNVEV (reference sequence). The CDR3 runs 14 residues. The CDR3 nucleotides read TGTGCCAGCAGTTTGCACAGGGTCGGTCAGCCCCAGCATTTT. Protein: CASSLHRVGQPQHF.

As to this clone: Additional DNA sequences in this sample encode the identical CDR3. This sequence joins TRBV30 and TRBJ1-5; D unresolved. Looked up from germline, CDR1 is GTSNPN and CDR2 is SVGIG (reference sequence). Trimming stripped 4 bases from V and 2 bases from J, with 9 bases between. The CDR3 extends over 13 amino acids. In DNA form, the CDR3 reads TGTGCCTGGACCGTGGCGGGCAATCAGCCCCAGCATTTT. Protein product: CAWTVAGNQPQHF.

This clone was counted once. The rearrangement uses TRBV19 and TRBJ2-6; the D is unclear. The CDR3 spans 14 residues. Germline V gene data show CDR1 as LNHDA and CDR2 as SQIVND (reference sequence). Between the trimmed V and J ends, which lost 8 bases and 0 bases, there was a span of 8 bases. The CDR3 reads CASEDGSGANVLTF. DNA for the CDR3: TGTGCCAGTGAGGACGGCTCTGGGGCCAACGTCCTGACTTTC.

The chain couples TRBV7-9 to TRBJ2-1, with a weak D call TRBD1 (5 bases). In germline, CDR1 is SEHNR, CDR2 FQNEAQ (reference sequence). Trimming removed 3 bases from V and 7 bases from J, with 13 bases in between. The CDR3 has 14 residues. For the CDR3, the DNA is TGTGCCAGCAGCTTGGCAGGGCCGTCGAATGAGCAGTTCTTC. It codes for CASSLAGPSNEQFF.

Remarks on this clone: Other DNA sequences in this specimen translate into the identical CDR3. V and J are TRBV27 and TRBJ2-7; D possibly matches TRBD1 or TRBD2 (5 bases each). With 6 bases removed from V and 0 bases from J, the gap between germline ends came to 9 bases. Germline values: CDR1 MNHEY, CDR2 SMNVEV (reference sequence). CDR3 length: 13 residues. The CDR3 nucleotides read TGTGCCAGCAGCCGGGGCAACTCCTACGAGCAGTACTTC. As protein: CASSRGNSYEQYF.

CDR3 nucleotide sequence: TGTGCCAGCAGCTTGGGGCAGGGAAGGAGAACCGGGGAGCTGTTTTTT. Encoded protein: CASSLGQGRRTGELFF. The genes are TRBV5-8 and TRBJ2-2; D may be TRBD1 (5 bases). The CDR3 is 16 residues long. Germline V gene data show CDR1 as SGHTS and CDR2 as YDEGEE. With 0 bases removed from V and 5 bases from J, the gap between germline ends came to 14 bases.

This chain links TRBV6-5 with TRBJ2-2; possibly TRBD1 for D (5 bases). V lost 6 bases and J lost 6, with 11 bases in between. The germline V gene has CDR1 MNHEY and CDR2 SVGAGI. This CDR3 contains 13 residues. The CDR3 loop is CASRSRVPGELFF. CDR3 sequence (DNA): TGTGCCAGCAGATCCAGGGTCCCCGGGGAGCTGTTTTTT.

The chain links TRBV7-9 to TRBJ2-3, with D maybe TRBD2 (5 bases). From germline, CDR1 is SEHNR and CDR2 FQNEAQ (reference sequence). V was shortened by 1 base and J by 2 bases, with 13 bases between the two germline ends. The CDR3 totals 16 residues. CDR3: CASSLGVGIHTDTQYF. The CDR3 region has the DNA TGTGCCAGCAGCTTAGGCGTCGGGATTCACACAGATACGCAGTATTTT. Full variable domain (rest looked up from reference TRBV7-9 and TRBJ2-3): DTGVSQNPRHKITKRGQNVTFRCDPISEHNRLYWYRQTLGQGPEFLTYFQNEAQLEKSRLLSDRFSAERPKGSFSTLEIQRTEQGDSAMYLCASSLGVGIHTDTQYFGPGTRLTVL.

Concerning this clone itself: Distinct nucleotide sequences in the sample also encode this CDR3. This sequence joins TRBV28 and TRBJ1-2; possible D gene TRBD1, 5 bases. The CDR3 sequence is 13 residues long. Germline V lookup: CDR1 MDHEN, CDR2 SYDVKM. V was clipped by 6 bases and J by 4 bases, with 12 bases between them. The DNA for the CDR3 is TGTGCCAGCAGCCCGGGGGGAGGCTATGGCTACACCTTC. The encoded protein is CASSPGGGYGYTF.

This clone has just a few counts. The chain carries TRBV10-3 and TRBJ2-3; D call uncertain. In germline, CDR1 is ENHRY, CDR2 SYGVKD. Trimming cost V 0 bases and J 6 bases, with 10 bases left between them. The CDR3 runs 14 residues. Written as DNA, the CDR3 is TGTGCCATCAGTGAGTCTACTTCACGGGATACGCAGTATTTT. Translating gives CAISESTSRDTQYF.

The chain has TRBV7-9 and TRBJ2-4; the D gene is possibly TRBD1 (6 bases). The V end was cut by 4 bases, the J end by 8 bases, with 18 bases between. The CDR3 covers 15 residues. Germline values: CDR1 SEHNR, CDR2 FQNEAQ (reference sequence). The CDR3 loop is CASSYRAQPPDIQYF. The CDR3 DNA follows: TGTGCCAGCAGCTACAGGGCCCAACCTCCGGACATTCAGTACTTC.

This rearrangement joins TRBV6-5 to TRBJ2-2, with D perhaps matching TRBD1 or TRBD2 (6 bases each). The V gene lost 6 bases and the J gene lost 6 bases, with 17 bases spanning the gap. CDR1 MNHEY and CDR2 SVGAGI come from the germline V gene. CDR3 length equals 15 residues. The CDR3 DNA reads as TGTGCCAGCAGGCGAACGGGGGCAGGTGCCGGGGAGCTGTTTTTT. Translation gives CASRRTGAGAGELFF.

The chain combines TRBV15 with TRBJ2-2, with 13 bases that match TRBD2. Losses at the gene ends were 5 bases for V and 3 bases for J; bases not matched to a gene: 15. This CDR3 is 20 amino acids long. Germline CDR1 LNHNV, CDR2 YYDKDF (reference sequence). The CDR3 is CATSRRILAGGLVDTGELFF. The CDR3, as DNA: TGTGCCACCAGCCGAAGAATACTAGCGGGGGGGCTTGTGGACACCGGGGAGCTGTTTTTT.

The chain couples TRBV11-2 to TRBJ2-7; 9 bases agree with TRBD1. This CDR3 comprises 14 residues. Germline lookup yields CDR1 SGHAT and CDR2 FQNNGV. Trimming removed 6 bases from V and 4 bases from J; junction bases left unmatched: 7. CDR3 amino acids: CASSSSDRGYEQYF. CDR3 DNA: TGTGCCAGCAGTTCCTCGGACAGGGGATACGAGCAGTACTTC.

CDR3 DNA: TGTGCCTGGAGGATCGAAGGGGCTAGCCAGGGGGAGGTTGAGCAGTTCTTC. Encoded protein: CAWRIEGASQGEVEQFF. The V call is TRBV30, the J call TRBJ2-1; possible D gene TRBD1, 7 bases. The CDR3 has 17 amino acids. Looked up from germline, CDR1 is GTSNPN and CDR2 is SVGIG (reference sequence). V was clipped by 3 bases and J by 9 bases, with 27 bases between them. Variable domain in full (rest from reference TRBV30 and TRBJ2-1): SQTIHQWPATLVQPVGSPLSLECTVEGTSNPNLYWYRQAAGRGLQLLFYSVGIGQISSEVPQNLSASRPQDRQFILSSKKLLLSDSGFYLCAWRIEGASQGEVEQFFGPGTRLTVL.

This chain connects TRBV6-1 to TRBJ1-3, with D perhaps matching TRBD1 (6 bases). Germline CDR1 and CDR2: MNHNS and SASEGT. This CDR3 spans 16 amino acids. V was trimmed by 1 base and J by 0 bases, leaving 10 bases between them. CDR3 loop: CASSEVRGVSGNTIYF. The CDR3 bases are TGTGCCAGCAGTGAAGTAAGGGGGGTCTCTGGAAACACCATATATTTT.

Note on this clone: Other nucleotide sequences in the sample specify the same CDR3. The chain joins TRBV11-3 to TRBJ2-1; possible D gene TRBD1, 5 bases. Germline V gene sequence: CDR1 SGHNT, CDR2 YENEEA. The CDR3 covers 15 residues. V was pared by 1 base and J by 8 bases, with 15 bases between. The CDR3 here is CASSLGQGEEYEQFF. In DNA, the CDR3 is TGTGCCAGCAGCTTAGGGCAGGGTGAAGAGTATGAGCAGTTCTTC.

The chain combines TRBV11-2 with TRBJ1-6; D unresolved. Germline CDR1 is SGHAT and CDR2 is FQNNGV. The CDR3 is 19 amino acids. V lost 9 bases to trimming and J lost 0 bases, with 24 bases between them. The CDR3 region is CARVIGRRRTSSYNSPLHF. DNA for the CDR3: TGTGCCAGGGTGATAGGCCGGAGGAGAACTAGCTCCTATAATTCACCCCTCCACTTT.